This T cell receptor (beta chain) appears in the sequencing data of a study of blood T cell repertoires in COVID-19. Trimming cost V 5 bases and J 5 bases, with 12 bases left between them. Per germline, CDR1 MNHEY and CDR2 SVGAGI. The CDR3 is made up of 14 amino acids. The assay was immunoSEQ multiplex PCR, and TCRdb's table has in-frame clones only and misses some. Of 200,000 to 300,000 clones listed, roughly nine tenths are singletons. The clonotype was recovered from a man aged 60 to 69 who had recovered from COVID-19. The sample taken for sequencing was peripheral blood. The rearrangement links TRBV6-5 to TRBJ1-4; D is perhaps TRBD1 (6 bases). The CDR3 here is CASSPRGGNEKLFF. The CDR3 DNA is TGTGCCAGCAGTCCCAGGGGTGGAAATGAAAAACTGTTTTTT.